These T cell receptor beta chains were read from a single sample in a study of PD-L1 blockade in urothelial cancer. Only in-frame clones appear in the TCRdb table, and some are missing; sequencing was by immunoSEQ multiplex PCR. Here the sample spans around 70,000 clones, 84% being singletons. The sample here was PBMCs, taken around atezolizumab (anti-PD-L1) treatment. These receptors all come from a woman aged 70-85 years with urothelial cancer. CDR3s include the opening cysteine and the closing phenylalanine or tryptophan. Each record gives: clone size, D gene, V gene, J gene, CDR3 DNA, CDR3 protein. D genes are given only for firm matches. For some rows the clone size is stated as once, few or many, or as a class when expanded; others skip it.

>.|.|TRBV5-6|TRBJ2-7
TGTGCCAGCAGCGCCGGACCGGGACTCTACGAGCAGTACTTC
CASSAGPGLYEQYF
>.|TRBD2|TRBV11-2|TRBJ2-3
TGTGCCAGCAGCTTGGGTTCGGCGGGGGGGATATATACGCAGTATTTT
CASSLGSAGGIYTQYF
>.|.|TRBV6-1|TRBJ1-1
TGTGCCAGCAGTGATGGGAGCCGATTTTCTGCCCATGAAGCTTTCTTT
CASSDGSRFSAHEAFF
>.|.|TRBV2|TRBJ1-2
TGTGCCAGCAGTGATTTGGGGGCAGGCTATGGCTACACCTTC
CASSDLGAGYGYTF
>.|TRBD2|TRBV2|TRBJ2-5
TGTGCCAGCAGTGAAAGGAGGGGCGGGAGCCGACAAGAGACCCAGTACTTC
CASSERRGGSRQETQYF
>.|.|TRBV9|TRBJ1-1
TGTGCCAGCAGCGCGAGGACAGAGAACACTGAAGCTTTCTTT
CASSARTENTEAFF
>.|.|TRBV18|TRBJ1-1
TGTGCCAGCTCACCCCCGTCGAGGATGAGTGAAGCTTTCTTT
CASSPPSRMSEAFF
>.|TRBD2|TRBV5-5|TRBJ2-5
TGTGCCAGCAGCTTGTCCCTAGCGGGAGCAGCGGAGACCCAGTACTTC
CASSLSLAGAAETQYF
>.|TRBD1|TRBV28|TRBJ1-2
TGTGCCAGCACCCTCGCCGGGACAGCCCATCTTATCTATGGCTACACCTTC
CASTLAGTAHLIYGYTF
>.|TRBD1|TRBV2|TRBJ1-4
TGTGCCAGCAGTGAATCTAGGACAGGGGGGGAAAAACTGTTTTTT
CASSESRTGGEKLFF
>.|.|TRBV29-1|TRBJ2-1
TGCAGCGTTGACTCGTCCTACAATGAGCAGTTCTTC
CSVDSSYNEQFF
>.|.|TRBV6-1|TRBJ1-5
TGTGCCAGCACCGAGGGACACGGCAATCAGCCCCAGCATTTT
CASTEGHGNQPQHF
>.|.|TRBV5-6|TRBJ1-2
TGTGCCAGCAGCTTGTATCAGGGGACGAACTATGGCTACACCTTC
CASSLYQGTNYGYTF
>.|TRBD2|TRBV19|TRBJ2-1
TGTGCCAGTAGTATAGAGAAAGCTAGCGGAGTCTACAATGAGCAGTTCTTC
CASSIEKASGVYNEQFF
>.|.|TRBV30|TRBJ1-1
TGTGCCTGGACATTCGAGTTGAACACTGAAGCTTTCTTT
CAWTFELNTEAFF
>.|.|TRBV5-1|TRBJ1-6
TGCGCCAGCAGCTTGATATACAACGGACAGTTAGGTTCACCCCTCCACTTT
CASSLIYNGQLGSPLHF
>.|TRBD1|TRBV4-1|TRBJ1-5
TGCGCCAGCAGCCTCGGGACAGGGAATCAGCCCCAGCATTTT
CASSLGTGNQPQHF
>.|TRBD2|TRBV5-1|TRBJ2-5
TGCGCCAGCAGCCCCCGGGGACTAGAAGAGACCCAGTACTTC
CASSPRGLEETQYF
>.|TRBD1|TRBV27|TRBJ1-1
TGTGCCAGCAGTCCTATACGACAGGGGGCATATTTGAACACTGAAGCTTTCTTT
CASSPIRQGAYLNTEAFF
>once|TRBD2|TRBV5-6|TRBJ2-3
TGTGCCAGCAGCATGGGACTAGCGAGTACAGATACGCAGTATTTT
CASSMGLASTDTQYF
>.|TRBD2|TRBV11-3|TRBJ2-7
TGTGCCAGCAGCTTAGCTTTGAATAGCGGGGGAAGCTACGAGCAGTACTTC
CASSLALNSGGSYEQYF
>many|TRBD1|TRBV28|TRBJ2-7
TGTGCCAGCAGTTTTAGATGGACAGGGGGAAGCTACGAGCAGTACTTC
CASSFRWTGGSYEQYF
>.|.|TRBV5-1|TRBJ1-1
TGCGCCAGCAGCTTGGATGGAGGGTGGAACACTGAAGCTTTCTTT
CASSLDGGWNTEAFF
>few|TRBD1|TRBV7-2|TRBJ1-3
TGTGCCAGCAGCACCGCCGACACAGGGGCAACTGGAAACACCATATATTTT
CASSTADTGATGNTIYF
>once|.|TRBV4-3|TRBJ2-5
TGCGCCAGCAGCCAAGAATGGGGTGGGGGCGGTTGGGGCGGAGAGACCCAGTACTTC
CASSQEWGGGGWGGETQYF
>.|TRBD2|TRBV19|TRBJ2-1
TGTGCCAGTAGTATCCGGGGGGGGGTGTACAATGAGCAGTTCTTC
CASSIRGGVYNEQFF
>.|.|TRBV7-9|TRBJ2-2
TGTGCCAGCAGCTCGCAGGGTAAAGCCGGGGAGCTGTTTTTT
CASSSQGKAGELFF
>.|TRBD1|TRBV5-5|TRBJ2-2
TGTGCCAGCAGCTTTTTGACGGGACAGGGGACCGGGGAGCTGTTTTTT
CASSFLTGQGTGELFF
>many|.|TRBV19|TRBJ2-7
TGTGCCAGTAGTATAGATTACGGGTATGAGCAGTACTTC
CASSIDYGYEQYF
>.|.|TRBV5-1|TRBJ1-1
TGCGCCAGCAGCTTGGGGTTTGGGGGGGGAGGCACTGAAGCTTTCTTT
CASSLGFGGGGTEAFF
>.|TRBD2|TRBV6-1|TRBJ2-2
TGTGCCTGCGGGGGGCCAGGGGAGAACACCGGGGAGCTGTTTTTT
CACGGPGENTGELFF
>once|TRBD1|TRBV5-1|TRBJ2-7
TGCGCCAGCAGCAAAGGGGGCGAAGGATACGAGCAGTACTTC
CASSKGGEGYEQYF
>.|.|TRBV6-6|TRBJ2-3
TGTGCCAGCAAAGAACTCGTCGACACAGATACGCAGTATTTT
CASKELVDTDTQYF
>once|TRBD2|TRBV5-4|TRBJ2-3
TGTGCCAGCAGCTTGATGCGGGAGGGCCGCACAGATACGCAGTATTTT
CASSLMREGRTDTQYF
>once|.|TRBV5-1|TRBJ2-2
TGCGCCAGCAGCTTGGTTGTTCGTCGCACCGGGGAGCTGTTTTTT
CASSLVVRRTGELFF
>.|.|TRBV4-1|TRBJ2-7
TGCGCCAGCAGCCAAGAAGGACTTTCATCGAGGGAGCAGTACTTC
CASSQEGLSSREQYF
>.|.|TRBV7-2|TRBJ2-3
TGTGCCAGCAGCTTAGCGGGCCCTAGCACAGATACGCAGTATTTT
CASSLAGPSTDTQYF
>.|TRBD1|TRBV6-1|TRBJ1-5
TGTGCCAGCAGTGATACAGGGGCGCGGAATCAGCCCCAGCATTTT
CASSDTGARNQPQHF
>few|TRBD2|TRBV9|TRBJ2-4
TGTGCCAGCAGTTTTAGCGGGGGGGCGGACATTCAGTACTTC
CASSFSGGADIQYF
>.|TRBD1|TRBV28|TRBJ2-7
TGTGCCAGCAGTTTCTGGGCGACAGGGGTTTTATACGAGCAGTACTTC
CASSFWATGVLYEQYF
>few|TRBD1|TRBV19|TRBJ1-6
TGTGCCAGTAGTGGGCAGGGGGACTCACCCCTCCACTTT
CASSGQGDSPLHF
>.|.|TRBV19|TRBJ1-2
TGTGCCAGTAGTAAAGGATCAGGGCCCAGGGCTTATGGCTACACCTTC
CASSKGSGPRAYGYTF
>.|TRBD1|TRBV7-9|TRBJ2-5
TGTGCCAGCAGCTTCACCGGGACAGTGTACCAAGAGACCCAGTACTTC
CASSFTGTVYQETQYF
>few|TRBD1|TRBV9|TRBJ1-5
TGTGCCAGCAGCACTAGTACCGGGACAGGGAGCAATCAGCCCCAGCATTTT
CASSTSTGTGSNQPQHF
>few|.|TRBV4-2|TRBJ1-1
TGTGCCAGCAGGCTGGACAGTTCCAACACTGAAGCTTTCTTT
CASRLDSSNTEAFF
>.|TRBD1|TRBV9|TRBJ1-6
TGTGCCAGCAGCGCCGGGACAGGGATCTCACCCCTCCACTTT
CASSAGTGISPLHF
>.|TRBD1|TRBV29-1|TRBJ2-7
TGCAGCGTGGCCCAGACAGGGAGCTCCTACGAGCAGTACTTC
CSVAQTGSSYEQYF
>.|.|TRBV2|TRBJ1-1
TGTGCCAGCAGTGAACGCAGGGCCATGAACACTGAAGCTTTCTTT
CASSERRAMNTEAFF